This T cell receptor beta chain was sequenced for a study of blood T cell repertoires in COVID-19. Measured with immunoSEQ multiplex PCR; TCRdb has only the in-frame clones, and not every one. Among some 300,000 clones listed, roughly 88% were seen once. V gave up 6 bases and J gave up 5 bases; unmatched junction bases: 1. CDR1 and CDR2 from the germline V gene are SGHNT and YENEEA. The CDR3 is made up of 14 amino acids. The sequence was obtained from a woman in her 30s who had recovered from COVID-19. The chain carries TRBV11-3 and TRBJ2-2, with 12 positions matching TRBD2. The sample consisted of PBMCs or T cells enriched from blood (not recorded which). The CDR3 nucleotides read TGTGCCAGCAGAGGACTAGCGGGAACCGGGGAGCTGTTTTTT. Its translation: CASRGLAGTGELFF.